These 2 T cell receptor beta chains were sequenced from one sample in a study of T cell repertoires in aging, cancer and after chemotherapy. A mixed TRB-A/B primer pool amplified rearranged TRB by multiplex touch-down PCR. TCRdb used MiXCR to reprocess the multiplex PCR reads, holding one entry per CDR3 protein. Among roughly 2,300 distinct CDR3 sequences, around 24% were seen once, and the ten largest hold about 32%. The template was genomic DNA from peripheral blood, not RNA. The material sequenced was blood. All receptors derive from a human donor with a solid tumor.

The chain joins TRBV2 to TRBJ2-7, with a possible D match to TRBD2 (5 bases). The CDR3 length is 12 residues. Looked up from germline, CDR1 is SNHLY and CDR2 is FYNNEI. Trimming removed 4 bases at V and 3 bases at J, with 7 bases between. The CDR3 region has the DNA TGTGCCAGCAGTGGCGGGCTCTACGAGCAGTACTTC. Translated, it gives CASSGGLYEQYF.

This clonotype ranks as medium-sized. The chain employs TRBV19 and TRBJ1-1; no definite D call. The V and J ends lost 6 bases and 7 bases respectively, with 15 bases between them. The CDR3 has 13 residues. From germline, CDR1 is LNHDA and CDR2 SQIVND (reference sequence). In DNA, the CDR3 is TGTGCCAGTAGCCTAGGGAGGCCAGTTGAAGCTTTCTTT. Translation gives CASSLGRPVEAFF.